Listed below are T cell receptor beta chains from one sample, sequenced in a study of OX40 agonist ivuxolimab in advanced cancers. The table came from immunoSEQ multiplex PCR; TCRdb's copy has only in-frame clones and leaves some out. The sample lists tens of thousands of clones, about 88% occurring once. Material: CD4+ or CD8+ T cells sorted from blood, obtained in a trial of the OX40 agonist ivuxolimab. All receptors derive from an adult with an advanced solid tumor such as melanoma, head and neck, liver or kidney cancer. CDR3s include the opening cysteine and the closing phenylalanine or tryptophan. The order of the fields is V gene, D gene, J gene, clone size, CDR3 DNA, CDR3 protein. A D gene is named only where the DNA matches it firmly. For some rows the clone size is stated as once, few or many, or as a class when expanded; others skip it.

>TRBV6-5|NA|TRBJ1-4|few
TGTGCCAGCAGGGTGGGGCAGGTCAACGAAAAACTGTTTTTT
CASRVGQVNEKLFF
>TRBV2|NA|TRBJ2-1|NA
TGTGCCAGCAGTGTAAATTGGTATTGGCAGTTCTTC
CASSVNWYWQFF
>TRBV5-1|NA|TRBJ2-5|NA
TGCGCCAGCAGTTTGGGCAACGAAGAGACCCAGTACTTC
CASSLGNEETQYF
>TRBV7-6|TRBD1|TRBJ1-4|NA
TGTGCCAGCAGCCCTACCTGGCAGGGGGGAGAAAAACTGTTTTTT
CASSPTWQGGEKLFF
>TRBV29-1|NA|TRBJ1-5|once
TGCAGCGTTGTACCAGGTCCTCTTCAGCCCCAGCATTTT
CSVVPGPLQPQHF
>TRBV19|NA|TRBJ1-6|few
TGTGCCAGTAGGGCAGTGGGGACTTGGGGTTCACCCCTCCACTTT
CASRAVGTWGSPLHF
>TRBV6-4|TRBD1|TRBJ2-7|few
TGTGCCAGCAGTGACCCGACGACAGGGGAAGCTGACACCTACGAGCAGTACTTC
CASSDPTTGEADTYEQYF
>TRBV18|TRBD1|TRBJ2-3|few
TGTGCCAGCTCACGCGGGACAGGGCTCACAGATACGCAGTATTTT
CASSRGTGLTDTQYF
>TRBV23-1|TRBD1|TRBJ1-2|NA
TGCGCCAGCAACCGGGGTCGGGACAGGGTTAGGTATGGCTACACCTTC
CASNRGRDRVRYGYTF
>TRBV6-5|NA|TRBJ2-7|NA
TGTGCCAGCAGTTACTCGATTTCGACGGGTGAGCAGTACTTC
CASSYSISTGEQYF
>TRBV18|TRBD2|TRBJ2-1|NA
TGTGCCAGCTCACCAACGACTAGCGGGGGAAATGAGCAGTTCTTC
CASSPTTSGGNEQFF
>TRBV18|NA|TRBJ2-3|NA
TGTGCCAGCTCACCAGAGGCACCCCGGTTGGTAGATACGCAGTATTTT
CASSPEAPRLVDTQYF
>TRBV11-2|TRBD2|TRBJ2-1|NA
TGTGCCAGCAGCTTCCGGAGCGGGGAGCGGGCCCAGGAGCAGTTCTTC
CASSFRSGERAQEQFF
>TRBV2|NA|TRBJ2-7|NA
TGTGCCAGCAGTGGACAGTTCTACGAGCAGTACTTC
CASSGQFYEQYF
>TRBV4-1|NA|TRBJ1-2|NA
TGCGCCAGCAGCCACTCGACAGCTAACTATGGCTACACCTTC
CASSHSTANYGYTF
>TRBV5-8|TRBD1|TRBJ1-1|NA
TGTGCCAGCAGCTGGGGGGACAGGGCTGGCACTGAAGCTTTCTTT
CASSWGDRAGTEAFF
>TRBV5-1|NA|TRBJ1-1|NA
TGCGCCAGCAGCCCGGACACCCGGGCGAACACTGAAGCTTTCTTT
CASSPDTRANTEAFF
>TRBV6-5|NA|TRBJ2-7|few
TGTGCCAGCGGCCAAACCTACGAGCAGTACTTC
CASGQTYEQYF
>TRBV6-5|TRBD2|TRBJ2-2|NA
TGTGCCAGCTGGTCCGGGGGGGCATCTCTCGGGGAGCTGTTTTTT
CASWSGGASLGELFF
>TRBV5-1|NA|TRBJ2-3|NA
TGCGCCAGCCATAACGACGCGACAGATACGCAGTATTTT
CASHNDATDTQYF
>TRBV6-6|NA|TRBJ2-5|NA
TGTGCCACCCGGGGGGCACTCCAAGAGACCCAGTACTTC
CATRGALQETQYF
>TRBV6-4|NA|TRBJ2-3|NA
TGTGCCAGCACCGTCTTAAGAGGCGGAACTAGCACAGATACGCAGTATTTT
CASTVLRGGTSTDTQYF
>TRBV10-3|NA|TRBJ2-1|NA
TGTGCCGTCCGGCCTGATCGCGGGTGGAATGAGCAGTTCTTC
CAVRPDRGWNEQFF
>TRBV2|NA|TRBJ1-2|NA
TGTGCCAGCAGTGAGATGGGGTGGGGACACCGAGGGGGCTACACCTTC
CASSEMGWGHRGGYTF
>TRBV21-1|NA|TRBJ1-1|NA
TGTGCCAGCAGCAAGGGTGTTCGGGACAGGGCGGACACTGAAGCTTTCTTT
CASSKGVRDRADTEAFF
>TRBV6-1|NA|TRBJ1-2|NA
TGTGCCAGCAGTGAAGCCTATAGGGGCTATGGCTACACCTTC
CASSEAYRGYGYTF
>TRBV4-2|TRBD2|TRBJ2-5|NA
TGTGCCAGCAGCCATGGGAGGCTCTCGAGCGGGGACCAAGAGACCCAGTACTTC
CASSHGRLSSGDQETQYF
>TRBV6-5|TRBD2|TRBJ2-2|NA
TGTGCCAGCAGTCCTCGGGGGGTCACCGGGGAGCTGTTTTTT
CASSPRGVTGELFF
>TRBV27|NA|TRBJ2-7|few
TGTGCCAGCAGATCAGGGATCTCCTACGAGCAGTACTTC
CASRSGISYEQYF
>TRBV4-1|TRBD2|TRBJ2-1|few
TGCGCCAGCAGGATTGCGGGGGGGCAGGGAGAGCAGTTCTTC
CASRIAGGQGEQFF
>TRBV5-4|NA|TRBJ2-5|NA
TGTGCCAGCTCCGTCCCCGGGACACAAGAGACCCAGTACTTC
CASSVPGTQETQYF
>TRBV5-4|NA|TRBJ1-1|NA
TGTGCCAGCAGCCAAACGCCCGCCTCAAAAACATCTTTCTTT
CASSQTPASKTSFF
>TRBV7-2|TRBD1|TRBJ1-2|NA
TGTGCCAGCAGCTACAGACAGGGACAACCCTTTGATTTC
CASSYRQGQPFDF
>TRBV7-8|NA|TRBJ1-4|NA
TGTGCCAGCAGCTTAGATACAGGGAGGCCTAATGAAAAACTGTTTTTT
CASSLDTGRPNEKLFF
>TRBV7-2|NA|TRBJ1-2|NA
TGTGCCAGCAGCAATAGCCGGGGCGGGGTAGGAACTAACTATGGCTACACCTTC
CASSNSRGGVGTNYGYTF
>TRBV9|NA|TRBJ1-6|NA
TGTGCCAGCAGCTTGCGACAGTCTCCATCGAATTCACCCCTCCACTTT
CASSLRQSPSNSPLHF
>TRBV6-6|TRBD2|TRBJ2-1|few
TGTGCCAGCGTCCGGCGGGGGGCGTTCGACAATGAGCAGTTCTTC
CASVRRGAFDNEQFF
>TRBV18|NA|TRBJ2-3|NA
TGTGCCAGCTCACCAGGCGCACTAGCAAGCACAGATACGCAGTATTTT
CASSPGALASTDTQYF
>TRBV7-2|TRBD2|TRBJ2-3|NA
TGTGCCAGCAGCTTAGTTTGGGCAGCTAGCGGGGGGGCAGATACGCAGTATTTT
CASSLVWAASGGADTQYF
>TRBV11-2|TRBD2|TRBJ2-2|NA
TGTGCCAGCAGCCCGGAGCGGACTAGCTCGGCCGGGGAGCTGTTTTTT
CASSPERTSSAGELFF
>TRBV10-3|NA|TRBJ2-7|NA
TGTGCCACCAGGGTGGTCAACGAGCAGTACTTC
CATRVVNEQYF
>TRBV7-2|NA|TRBJ2-5|NA
TGTGCCAGCAGCTTAGGGACCAGGCCCCAAGAGACCCAGTACTTC
CASSLGTRPQETQYF
>TRBV5-6|NA|TRBJ1-2|NA
TGTGCCAGCAGCCACGACGGGGGCAACCCTAACTATGGCTACACCTTC
CASSHDGGNPNYGYTF
>TRBV19|TRBD1|TRBJ1-5|NA
TGTGCCAGTAGTGCGATAAGGGACAGTCTGAATCAGCCCCAGCATTTT
CASSAIRDSLNQPQHF
>TRBV14|NA|TRBJ1-6|once
TGTGCCAGCAGCCAAGCATTGGCGGGCAATTCACCCCTCCACTTT
CASSQALAGNSPLHF
>TRBV5-6|NA|TRBJ1-2|NA
TGTGCCAGCAGCTGGGTACCAGGCCCCTATGGCTACACCTTC
CASSWVPGPYGYTF
>TRBV11-2|NA|TRBJ2-5|NA
TGTGCCAGCAGCTTACAACCGGTAGGGGAGACCCAGTACTTC
CASSLQPVGETQYF
>TRBV6-6|NA|TRBJ1-1|NA
TGTGCCAGCAACCACACAGAGAACACTGAAGCTTTCTTT
CASNHTENTEAFF
>TRBV15|NA|TRBJ1-4|NA
TGTGCCACCAGCAGCCCAGTACGGGAAAAACTGTTTTTT
CATSSPVREKLFF
>TRBV19|NA|TRBJ1-2|NA
TGTGCCAGTAGTTTTGGCGGCAGCGCGGACGACGGCTACACCTTC
CASSFGGSADDGYTF
>TRBV7-2|TRBD1|TRBJ1-1|NA
TGTGCCAGCAGCTTCCCGGGACAGGGGGCGCCGCGGGCTTTCTTT
CASSFPGQGAPRAFF
>TRBV10-1|NA|TRBJ2-2|NA
TGCGCCAGCAGTCCCTATTTCATGGACACCGGGGAGCTGTTTTTT
CASSPYFMDTGELFF
>TRBV6-5|NA|TRBJ1-6|NA
TGTGCCAGCAGTCTGGACACAAATAATTCACCCCTCCACTTT
CASSLDTNNSPLHF
>TRBV18|NA|TRBJ2-7|NA
TGTGCCAGCTCACCCAGGACAGACTCCTACGAGCAGTACTTC
CASSPRTDSYEQYF